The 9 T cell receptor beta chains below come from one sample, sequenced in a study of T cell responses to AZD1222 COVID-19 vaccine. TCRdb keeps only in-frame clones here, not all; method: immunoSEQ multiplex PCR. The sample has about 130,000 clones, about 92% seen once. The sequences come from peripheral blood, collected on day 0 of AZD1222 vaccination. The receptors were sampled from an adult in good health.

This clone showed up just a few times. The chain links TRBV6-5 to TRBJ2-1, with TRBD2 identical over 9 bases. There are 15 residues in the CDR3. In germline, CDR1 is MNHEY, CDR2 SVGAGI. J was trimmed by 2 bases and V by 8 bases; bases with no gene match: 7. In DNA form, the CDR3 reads TGTGCCAGCCAAGGGCTAGCGGGGCCCTACAATGAGCAGTTCTTC. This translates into CASQGLAGPYNEQFF.

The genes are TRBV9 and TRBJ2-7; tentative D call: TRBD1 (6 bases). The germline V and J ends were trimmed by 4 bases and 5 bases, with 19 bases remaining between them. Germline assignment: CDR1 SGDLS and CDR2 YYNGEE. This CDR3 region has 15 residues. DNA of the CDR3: TGTGCCAGCAGCCCCGGCGGACAGCGTTTCCACGAGCAGTACTTC. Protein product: CASSPGGQRFHEQYF. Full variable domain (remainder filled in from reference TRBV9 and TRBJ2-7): DSGVTQTPKHLITATGQRVTLRCSPRSGDLSVYWYQQSLDQGLQFLIQYYNGEERAKGNILERFSAQQFPDLHSELNLSSLELGDSALYFCASSPGGQRFHEQYFGPGTRLTVT.

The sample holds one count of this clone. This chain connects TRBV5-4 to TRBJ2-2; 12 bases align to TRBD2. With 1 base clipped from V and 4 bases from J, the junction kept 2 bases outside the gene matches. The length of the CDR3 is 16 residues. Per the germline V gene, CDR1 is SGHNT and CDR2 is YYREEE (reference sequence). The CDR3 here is CASSLLAGGPTGELFF. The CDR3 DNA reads TGTGCCAGCAGCTTGCTAGCGGGGGGGCCCACCGGGGAGCTGTTTTTT.

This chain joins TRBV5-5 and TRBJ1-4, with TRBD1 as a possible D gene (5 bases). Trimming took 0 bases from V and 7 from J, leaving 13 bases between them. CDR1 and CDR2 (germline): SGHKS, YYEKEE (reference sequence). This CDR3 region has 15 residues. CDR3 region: CASSLDWGAGEKLFF. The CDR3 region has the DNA TGTGCCAGCAGCTTGGATTGGGGCGCGGGTGAAAAACTGTTTTTT.

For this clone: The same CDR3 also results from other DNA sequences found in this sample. The CDR3 protein is CASSQGTGGNTEAFF. CDR3 DNA sequence: TGTGCCAGCAGCCAAGGTACGGGCGGGAACACTGAAGCTTTCTTT. The chain is built from TRBV3-1 (or the pseudogene TRBV3-2) and TRBJ1-1; D remains unclear. Per the germline V gene, CDR1 is LGHDT and CDR2 is YNNKEL (reference sequence). V shed 1 base and J shed 1 base, with 10 bases lying between them. The length of the CDR3 is 15 residues.

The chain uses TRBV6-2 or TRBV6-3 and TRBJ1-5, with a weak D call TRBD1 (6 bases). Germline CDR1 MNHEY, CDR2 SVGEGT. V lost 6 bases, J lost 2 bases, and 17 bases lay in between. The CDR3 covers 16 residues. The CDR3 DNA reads TGTGCCAGCAGCAACCGGGGGGGGCCTGGCAATCAGCCCCAGCATTTT. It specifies CASSNRGGPGNQPQHF.

The CDR3 loop reads CASSPPSSASDTQYF. The CDR3, as DNA: TGTGCCAGCAGTCCCCCGTCGTCGGCTAGCGATACGCAGTATTTT. The J gene is TRBJ2-3, the V gene TRBV28, with D possibly matching TRBD2 (5 bases). This CDR3 is built from 15 residues. Trimming stripped 5 bases from V and 6 bases from J, with 18 bases between. Germline V gene lookup returns CDR1 MDHEN and CDR2 SYDVKM. Drawing the rest from reference TRBV28 and TRBJ2-3, the complete variable domain is DVKVTQSSRYLVKRTGEKVFLECVQDMDHENMFWYRQDPGLGLRLIYFSYDVKMKEKGDIPEGYSVSREKKERFSLILESASTNQTSMYLCASSPPSSASDTQYFGPGTRLTVL.

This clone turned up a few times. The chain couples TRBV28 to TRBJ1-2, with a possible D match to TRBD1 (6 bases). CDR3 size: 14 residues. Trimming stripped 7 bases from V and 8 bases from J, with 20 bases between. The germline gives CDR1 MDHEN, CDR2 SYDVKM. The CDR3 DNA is TGTGCCAGCAACCAAGTGGACAGCCAACGCGGCTACACCTTC. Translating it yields CASNQVDSQRGYTF.

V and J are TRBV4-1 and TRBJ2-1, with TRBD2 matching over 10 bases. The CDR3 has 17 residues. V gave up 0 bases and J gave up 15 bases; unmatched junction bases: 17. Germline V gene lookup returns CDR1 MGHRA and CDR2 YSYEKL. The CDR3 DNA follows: TGCGCCAGCAGCCAAGATCCCCTAGCGGGGGTACCCAGGAGTGCGTTCTTC. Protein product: CASSQDPLAGVPRSAFF.